This TCR beta chain was obtained from a study of CD8+CD57+ T cells in acquired aplastic anemia. Study-level information: The mean DNA yield obtained from sorted CD4+ and CD8+ cells came to 3 to 3.5 ug. CD4+ cells from healthy donors averaged about 10 million reads. Findings of the study overall: The same twenty-nine CD8+ CDR3 sequences occurred in patients and in controls.

The CDR3 loop spans 15 amino acids. The germline gives CDR1 PRHDT, CDR2 FYEKMQ (reference sequence). With 5 bases removed from V and 4 bases from J, the gap between germline ends came to 17 bases. Genomic DNA served as template for TCR beta VDJ and CDR3 profiling. MiXCR was run by TCRdb on the reads, yielding one entry per CDR3 protein. The data hold about 220,000 distinct CDR3 sequences, with 34% observed a single time. Of note for this clonotype: The antigen is undetermined. This may come from a read error, since a much larger clone is one base off.

This clonotype was obtained from a human donor in good health, serving as a control. Sequencing was carried out using sorted CD4+, CD8+, or CD8+CD57+ T cells (not recorded which) from PBMCs. The chain has TRBV13 and TRBJ1-2; D is perhaps TRBD1 (5 bases). The CDR3 nucleotides read TGTGCCAGCAGCGCTACCAGGGAAGGGAGCTATGGCTACACCTTC. Translating gives CASSATREGSYGYTF.